The clone carrying this T cell receptor beta chain was counted a single time. Unmatched junction bases numbered 5, after V lost 2 bases and J lost 9 bases. The CDR3 loop spans 13 amino acids. CDR1 and CDR2 from the germline V gene are MDHEN and SYDVKM. The authors' processing: Scientists estimated how many nucleated cells there were by amplifying reference gene primers. The protocol was immunoSEQ multiplex PCR, while the TCRdb copy is restricted to in-frame clones and leaves out a portion. The V and J calls and the clone size are those of that table, but D and trimming were determined from the DNA. The sample has approximately 450,000 clones, around 89% seen once; the top ten hold 0.95% to 1.3%. The age range of participants was about 18 to 90 years, with residence in about two dozen US areas. Two consecutive negative NP/OP PCR tests, clearance, or resolved symptoms defined Cohort 3 recovery. This sample was included in a study of blood T cell repertoires in COVID-19. Study-wide context: Sources were T cells, B-cell-depleted T cells, or PBMCs; the material itself was cDNA or gDNA.

Material for sequencing was PBMCs or T cells enriched from blood (not recorded which). The chain couples TRBV28 to TRBJ1-2, with 8 bases fitting TRBD1. This clonotype was obtained from a man aged 30 to 45 who had recovered from COVID-19. The CDR3 DNA sequence: TGTGCCAGCAGTTTACCCAGGGGGCTTAGCTACACCTTC. It is translated as CASSLPRGLSYTF.